These 8 T cell receptor beta chains were sequenced from one sample in a study of blood T cell repertoires in COVID-19. This table comes from immunoSEQ multiplex PCR, and its TCRdb copy is limited to in-frame clones, with some not included. The repertoire holds roughly 200,000 clones, with roughly 83% as singletons. The sample consisted of peripheral blood. Source of these receptors: a woman between 40 and 50 years old with COVID-19, enrolled during active disease.

The chain links TRBV6-6 to TRBJ2-1; TRBD2 is a possible D gene (6 bases). V lost 6 bases to trimming and J lost 1 base, with 10 bases between them. The germline V gene has CDR1 MNHNY and CDR2 SVGAGI (reference sequence). CDR3 length equals 14 residues. As DNA, the CDR3 is TGTGCCAGCAGACGGGGGTCTTCCTACAATGAGCAGTTCTTC. Translation: CASRRGSSYNEQFF.

This chain joins TRBV6-5 and TRBJ2-3; 10 nucleotides match TRBD2. There are 15 residues in the CDR3. The J segment lost 2 bases and the V segment lost 6 bases, leaving 5 bases of the junction unmatched. Germline CDR1 MNHEY, CDR2 SVGAGI. The CDR3 protein is CASSLAGAHTDTQYF. CDR3 in DNA: TGTGCCAGCAGCCTAGCGGGGGCCCACACAGATACGCAGTATTTT.

This chain links TRBV4-2 with TRBJ2-2, with 14 bases aligning to TRBD2. This CDR3 spans 19 amino acids. Germline values: CDR1 LGHNA, CDR2 YNFKEQ. V lost 3 bases and J lost 4; bases outside the gene matches: 10. The DNA of the CDR3 is TGTGCCAGCAGCCAGAGAAATGGACTAGCGGGGGGAAGCACCGGGGAGCTGTTTTTT. Translation gives CASSQRNGLAGGSTGELFF.

This sequence joins TRBV7-6 and TRBJ2-7, with 10 nucleotides matching TRBD2. The trim removed 2 bases at V and 5 bases at J, leaving 6 bases unmatched. The CDR3 is 15 amino acids. CDR1 is SGHVS and CDR2 is FNYEAQ in the germline V gene. CDR3 DNA: TGTGCCAGCAGCTTAACTAGCGGGGTGGAGAACGAGCAGTACTTC. It specifies CASSLTSGVENEQYF.

This chain joins TRBV12-3 or TRBV12-4 and TRBJ1-2; unclear D gene. V was trimmed by 8 bases and J by 7 bases, leaving 14 bases between them. This CDR3 is 12 amino acids long. The DNA for the CDR3 is TGTGCCAGCGGACTTAGGAGGAGTGGCTACACCTTC. It yields the protein CASGLRRSGYTF.

The rearrangement joins TRBV28 to TRBJ1-5, with TRBD1 identical over 8 bases. Germline CDR1 and CDR2: MDHEN and SYDVKM. The CDR3 covers 15 residues. V lost 6 bases, J lost 4 bases, and 8 bases stayed unmatched. CDR3 DNA: TGTGCCAGCAGCCAAGGACAGGGTAAGAATCAGCCCCAGCATTTT. It codes for CASSQGQGKNQPQHF. The full variable domain, completed using reference TRBV28 and TRBJ1-5, is DVKVTQSSRYLVKRTGEKVFLECVQDMDHENMFWYRQDPGLGLRLIYFSYDVKMKEKGDIPEGYSVSREKKERFSLILESASTNQTSMYLCASSQGQGKNQPQHFGDGTRLSIL.

J is TRBJ2-2 and V is TRBV6-5; D is unclear. The germline gives CDR1 MNHEY, CDR2 SVGAGI. Trimming stripped 6 bases from V and 4 bases from J, with 12 bases between. CDR3 size: 14 residues. The CDR3: CASRPLVSTGELFF. CDR3 bases: TGTGCCAGCAGGCCCTTAGTGTCCACCGGGGAGCTGTTTTTT.

In its sample, this clone was seen once. The V and J genes are TRBV10-3 and TRBJ2-5; 8 positions agree with TRBD2. CDR1 and CDR2 (germline): ENHRY, SYGVKD. The ends lost 8 bases at V and 3 bases at J; junction bases unmatched: 5. The CDR3 length is 13 residues. CDR3 residues: CAIRSGGEETQYF. DNA for the CDR3: TGTGCCATCCGTTCGGGGGGGGAAGAGACCCAGTACTTC.